The source of this T cell receptor (beta chain) is a study of cytotoxic CD8 clonotypes in ibrutinib-treated CLL. TCRdb's table, derived via immunoSEQ multiplex PCR, lists solely in-frame clones and lacks some. The sample carries more than 9,000 clones, around 62% recorded once. Germline V gives CDR1 KGHSY, CDR2 FQNENV. The V gene end was trimmed by 5 bases and the J gene end by 7 bases; junction bases not matched to a gene: 9. The CDR3 length is 14 residues. The material was PBMCs, obtained before ibrutinib treatment. This receptor was identified in a human donor with chronic lymphocytic leukemia. This rearrangement joins TRBV16 to TRBJ2-7; 9 bases match TRBD1. CDR3 sequence: CASSAVGQGYEQYF. In DNA, the CDR3 is TGTGCCAGCAGCGCCGTCGGACAGGGGTATGAGCAGTACTTC.